The entry below gives a single TCR beta chain sequence along with its context. This record belongs to a study of shared clonotypes between healthy human individuals. CD45RO-negative cells were positively selected for CCR7, leaving out terminally differentiated effector memory CD45RA+ cells. Method: immunoSEQ multiplex PCR; TCRdb's copy keeps in-frame clones and lacks some. Here the sample spans about 870,000 clones, around 92% being singletons. Sequencing input: naive CD8+ T cells sorted from blood. The source is a man aged 25-45 years in good health.

The CDR3 reads CASSSTGDSYNEQFF. CDR3 coding DNA: TGTGCCAGCAGCTCCACCGGGGATTCCTACAATGAGCAGTTCTTC. The chain couples TRBV13 to TRBJ2-1; TRBD2 might be the D (5 bases). The V end lost 4 bases, the J end lost 1 base, and 11 bases lay between the germline ends. From germline, CDR1 is PRHDT and CDR2 FYEKMQ (reference sequence). The CDR3 runs 15 residues.